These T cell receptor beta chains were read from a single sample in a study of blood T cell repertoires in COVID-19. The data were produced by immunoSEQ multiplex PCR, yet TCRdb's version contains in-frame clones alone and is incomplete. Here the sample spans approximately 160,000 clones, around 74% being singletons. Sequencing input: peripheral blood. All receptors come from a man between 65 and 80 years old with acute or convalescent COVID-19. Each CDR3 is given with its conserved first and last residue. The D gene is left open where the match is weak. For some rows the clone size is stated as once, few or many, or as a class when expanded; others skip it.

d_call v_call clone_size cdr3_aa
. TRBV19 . CASSTQTGADTQYF
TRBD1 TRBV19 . CASSIRFTGVGSYEQYF
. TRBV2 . CASSARQTSAVTYGYTF
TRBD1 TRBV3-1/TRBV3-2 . CASSQTGDYGYTF
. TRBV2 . CASSETSPSELFF
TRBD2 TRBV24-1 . CATSDLGTSGRPSYNEQFF
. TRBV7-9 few CASRFGGEAFF
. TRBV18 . CASSTGGATDTQYF
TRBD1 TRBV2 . CASNGQGIREKLFF
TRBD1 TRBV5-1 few CASSRDRGQGETQYF
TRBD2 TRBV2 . CASSYPSGSDEQYF
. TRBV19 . CASTAVGLSSYEQYF
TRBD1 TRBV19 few CASSTRDRGSNQPQHF
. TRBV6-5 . CASSFVGTGANVLTF
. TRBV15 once CATSRPGYEQYF
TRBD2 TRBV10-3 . CAISETAGGTDTQYF
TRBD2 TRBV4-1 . CASSSGGGTDTQYF
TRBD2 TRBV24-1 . CATSDPRLAGGGNTGELFF
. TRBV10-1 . CASSEFRGTGELFF
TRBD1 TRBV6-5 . CASIGQGLGYGYTF
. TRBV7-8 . CASSLVWGGQETQYF
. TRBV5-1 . CASSLGGSKNTEAFF
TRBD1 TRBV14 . CASSQELPGTGGTGELFF
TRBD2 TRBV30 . CAWSGTSGSPQETQYF
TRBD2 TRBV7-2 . CASSLGSTSGRTLSYEQYF